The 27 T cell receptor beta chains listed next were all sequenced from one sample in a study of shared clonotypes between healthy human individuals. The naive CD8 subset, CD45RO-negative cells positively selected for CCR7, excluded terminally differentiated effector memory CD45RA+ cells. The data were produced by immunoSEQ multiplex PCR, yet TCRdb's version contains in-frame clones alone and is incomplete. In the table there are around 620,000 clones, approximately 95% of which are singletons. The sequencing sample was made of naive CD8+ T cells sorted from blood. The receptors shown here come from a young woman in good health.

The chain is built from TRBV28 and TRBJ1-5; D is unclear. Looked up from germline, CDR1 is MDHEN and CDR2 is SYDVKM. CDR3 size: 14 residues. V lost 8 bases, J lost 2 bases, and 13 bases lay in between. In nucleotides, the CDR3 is TGTGCCAGCCGTAGGGTGCGTGGCAATCAGCCCCAGCATTTT. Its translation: CASRRVRGNQPQHF.

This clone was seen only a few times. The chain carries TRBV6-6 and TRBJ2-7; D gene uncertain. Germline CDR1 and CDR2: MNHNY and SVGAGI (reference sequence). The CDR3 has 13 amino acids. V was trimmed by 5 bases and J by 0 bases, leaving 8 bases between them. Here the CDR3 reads CASSDAISYEQYF. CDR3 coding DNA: TGTGCCAGCAGTGACGCCATCTCCTACGAGCAGTACTTC.

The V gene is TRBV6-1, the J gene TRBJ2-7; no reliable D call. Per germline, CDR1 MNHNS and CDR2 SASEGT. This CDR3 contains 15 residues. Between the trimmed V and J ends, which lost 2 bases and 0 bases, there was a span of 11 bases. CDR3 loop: CASSEILQFSYEQYF. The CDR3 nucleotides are TGTGCCAGCAGTGAAATTCTTCAGTTCTCCTACGAGCAGTACTTC.

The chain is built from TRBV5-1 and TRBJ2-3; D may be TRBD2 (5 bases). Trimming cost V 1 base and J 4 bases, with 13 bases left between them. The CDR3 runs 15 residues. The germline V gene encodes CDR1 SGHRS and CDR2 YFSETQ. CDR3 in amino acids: CASSLSGDGSDTQYF. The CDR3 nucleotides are TGCGCCAGCAGCTTGTCCGGGGATGGCTCAGATACGCAGTATTTT. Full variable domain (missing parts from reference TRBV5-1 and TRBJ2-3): KAGVTQTPRYLIKTRGQQVTLSCSPISGHRSVSWYQQTPGQGLQFLFEYFSETQRNKGNFPGRFSGRQFSNSRSEMNVSTLELGDSALYLCASSLSGDGSDTQYFGPGTRLTVL.

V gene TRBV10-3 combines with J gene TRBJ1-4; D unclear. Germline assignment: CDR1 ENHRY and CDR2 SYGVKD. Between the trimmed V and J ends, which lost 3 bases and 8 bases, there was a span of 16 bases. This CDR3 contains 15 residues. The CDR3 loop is CAISEGENREEKLFF. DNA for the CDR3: TGTGCCATCAGTGAAGGTGAAAACCGGGAGGAAAAACTGTTTTTT.

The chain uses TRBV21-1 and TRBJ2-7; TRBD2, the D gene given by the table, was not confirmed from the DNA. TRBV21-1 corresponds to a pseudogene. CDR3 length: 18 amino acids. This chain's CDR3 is CASSKAHPSPHDSYEQYF. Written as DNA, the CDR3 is TGTGCCAGCAGCAAAGCGCACCCTAGCCCCCACGACTCCTACGAGCAGTACTTC.

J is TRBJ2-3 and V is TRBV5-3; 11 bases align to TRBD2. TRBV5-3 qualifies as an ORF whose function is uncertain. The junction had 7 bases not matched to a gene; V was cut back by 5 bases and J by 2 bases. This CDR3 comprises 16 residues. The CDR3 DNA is TGTGCCAGAAGTCGACTAGCGGGACAACACACAGATACGCAGTATTTT. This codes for CARSRLAGQHTDTQYF.

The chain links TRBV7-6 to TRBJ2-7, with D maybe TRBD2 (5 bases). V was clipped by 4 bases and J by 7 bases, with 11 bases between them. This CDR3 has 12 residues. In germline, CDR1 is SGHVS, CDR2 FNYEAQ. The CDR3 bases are TGTGCCAGCAGCTCTCACACGGGGGAGCAGTACTTC. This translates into CASSSHTGEQYF.

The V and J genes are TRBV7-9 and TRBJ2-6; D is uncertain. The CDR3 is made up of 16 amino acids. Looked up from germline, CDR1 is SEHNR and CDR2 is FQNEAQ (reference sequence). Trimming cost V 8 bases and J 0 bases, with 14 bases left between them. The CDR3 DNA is TGTGCCAGCGTAGGGCTGATCTCCTCTGGGGCCAACGTCCTGACTTTC. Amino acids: CASVGLISSGANVLTF.

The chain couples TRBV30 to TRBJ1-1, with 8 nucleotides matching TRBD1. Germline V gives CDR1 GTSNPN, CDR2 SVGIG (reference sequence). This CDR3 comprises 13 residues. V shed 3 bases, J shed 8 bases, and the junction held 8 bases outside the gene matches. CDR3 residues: CAWSGMTGDEAFF. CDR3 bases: TGTGCCTGGAGCGGAATGACAGGGGACGAAGCTTTCTTT.

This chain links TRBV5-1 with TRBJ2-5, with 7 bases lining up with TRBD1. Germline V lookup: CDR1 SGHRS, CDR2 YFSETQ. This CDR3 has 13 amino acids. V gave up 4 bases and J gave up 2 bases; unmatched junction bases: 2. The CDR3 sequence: CASSGGQQETQYF. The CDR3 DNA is TGCGCCAGCAGCGGGGGACAGCAAGAGACCCAGTACTTC.

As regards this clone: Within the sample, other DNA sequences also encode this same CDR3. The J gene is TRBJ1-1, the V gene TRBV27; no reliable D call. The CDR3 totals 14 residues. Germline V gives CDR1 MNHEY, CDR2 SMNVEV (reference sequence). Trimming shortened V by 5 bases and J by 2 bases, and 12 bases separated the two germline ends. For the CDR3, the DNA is TGTGCCAGCAGTCCGGGAGTATTAAACACTGAAGCTTTCTTT. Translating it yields CASSPGVLNTEAFF.

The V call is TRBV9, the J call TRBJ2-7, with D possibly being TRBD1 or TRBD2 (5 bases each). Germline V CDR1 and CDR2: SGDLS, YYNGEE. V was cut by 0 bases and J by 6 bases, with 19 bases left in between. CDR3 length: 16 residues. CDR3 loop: CASSVVGTYQPGEQYF. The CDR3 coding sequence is TGTGCCAGCAGCGTAGTTGGGACCTACCAACCGGGCGAGCAGTACTTC.

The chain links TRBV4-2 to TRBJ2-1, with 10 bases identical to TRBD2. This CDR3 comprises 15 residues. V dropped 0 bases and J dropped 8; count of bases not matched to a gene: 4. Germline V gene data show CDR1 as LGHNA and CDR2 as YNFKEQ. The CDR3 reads CASSQEAGGPDEQFF. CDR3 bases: TGTGCCAGCAGCCAAGAAGCGGGAGGGCCCGATGAGCAGTTCTTC.

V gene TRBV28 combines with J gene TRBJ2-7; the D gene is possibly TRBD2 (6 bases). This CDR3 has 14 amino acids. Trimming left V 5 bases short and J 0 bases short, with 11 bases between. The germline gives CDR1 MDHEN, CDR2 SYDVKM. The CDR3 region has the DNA TGTGCCAGCAGTCACGTGGGGGGCTCCTACGAGCAGTACTTC. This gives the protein CASSHVGGSYEQYF.

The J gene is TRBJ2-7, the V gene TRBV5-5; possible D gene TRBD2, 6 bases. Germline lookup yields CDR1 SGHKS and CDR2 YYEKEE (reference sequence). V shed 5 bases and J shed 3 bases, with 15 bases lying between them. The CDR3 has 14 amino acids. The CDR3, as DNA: TGTGCCAGCAGTTTTAACCGGGGGAACTACGAGCAGTACTTC. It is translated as CASSFNRGNYEQYF.

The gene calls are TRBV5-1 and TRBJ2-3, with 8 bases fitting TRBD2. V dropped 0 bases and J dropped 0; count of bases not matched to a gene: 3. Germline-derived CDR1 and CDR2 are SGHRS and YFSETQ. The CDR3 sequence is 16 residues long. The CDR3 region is CASSLELAVSTDTQYF. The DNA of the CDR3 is TGCGCCAGCAGCTTGGAACTAGCGGTTAGCACAGATACGCAGTATTTT.

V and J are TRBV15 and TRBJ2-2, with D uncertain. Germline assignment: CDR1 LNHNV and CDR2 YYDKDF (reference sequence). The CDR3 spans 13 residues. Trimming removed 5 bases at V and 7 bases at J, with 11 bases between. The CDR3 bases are TGTGCCACCAGCTCGACGGAGAGCGGGGAGCTGTTTTTT. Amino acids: CATSSTESGELFF.

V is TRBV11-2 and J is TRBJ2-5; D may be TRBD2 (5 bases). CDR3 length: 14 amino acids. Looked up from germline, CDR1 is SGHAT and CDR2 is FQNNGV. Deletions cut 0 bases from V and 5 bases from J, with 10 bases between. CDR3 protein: CASSLEGRSETQYF. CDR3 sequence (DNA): TGTGCCAGCAGCTTAGAAGGGAGATCGGAGACCCAGTACTTC.

CDR3 sequence reads: CASGQLYNYGYTF. The CDR3 DNA follows: TGTGCCAGCGGACAGCTGTATAACTATGGCTACACCTTC. The genes are TRBV28 and TRBJ1-2, with D possibly matching TRBD1 (6 bases). The CDR3 sequence is 13 residues long. Trimming shortened V by 8 bases and J by 1 base, and 11 bases separated the two germline ends. The germline V gene encodes CDR1 MDHEN and CDR2 SYDVKM.

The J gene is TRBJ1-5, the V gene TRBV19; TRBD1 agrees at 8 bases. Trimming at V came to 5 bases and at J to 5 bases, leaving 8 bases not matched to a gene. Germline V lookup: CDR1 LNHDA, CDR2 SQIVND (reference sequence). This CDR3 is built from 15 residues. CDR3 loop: CASSAPGQADQPQHF. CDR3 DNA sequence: TGTGCCAGTAGTGCCCCGGGACAGGCGGATCAGCCCCAGCATTTT.

CDR3 in DNA: TGTGCCAGCAGCTTAGGTGGCAGCTCCTACAATGAGCAGTTCTTC. Protein sequence: CASSLGGSSYNEQFF. The V call is TRBV13, the J call TRBJ2-1; D is uncertain. The germline gives CDR1 PRHDT, CDR2 FYEKMQ (reference sequence). The V gene lost 0 bases and the J gene lost 0 bases, with 6 bases spanning the gap. CDR3 length: 15 amino acids.

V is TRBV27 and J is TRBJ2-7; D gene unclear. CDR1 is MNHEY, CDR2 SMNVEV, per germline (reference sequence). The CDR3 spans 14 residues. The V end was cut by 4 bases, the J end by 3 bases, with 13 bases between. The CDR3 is CASSSQRTVYEQYF. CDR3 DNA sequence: TGTGCCAGCAGTTCACAGCGAACAGTCTACGAGCAGTACTTC.

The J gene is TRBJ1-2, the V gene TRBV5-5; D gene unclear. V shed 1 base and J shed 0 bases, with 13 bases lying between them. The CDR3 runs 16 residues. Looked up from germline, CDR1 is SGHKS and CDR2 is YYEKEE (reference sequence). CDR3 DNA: TGTGCCAGCAGCTTGATGGCAGCTACTACTAACTATGGCTACACCTTC. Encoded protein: CASSLMAATTNYGYTF.

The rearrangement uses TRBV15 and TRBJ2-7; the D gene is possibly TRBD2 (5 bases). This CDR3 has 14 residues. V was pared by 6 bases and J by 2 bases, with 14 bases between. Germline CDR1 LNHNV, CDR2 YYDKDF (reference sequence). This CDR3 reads CATSPGLGPYEQYF. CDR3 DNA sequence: TGTGCCACCAGTCCGGGATTGGGCCCCTACGAGCAGTACTTC.

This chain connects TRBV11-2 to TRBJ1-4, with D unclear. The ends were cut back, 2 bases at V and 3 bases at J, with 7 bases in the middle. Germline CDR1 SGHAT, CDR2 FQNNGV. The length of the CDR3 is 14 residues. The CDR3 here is CASSLFRSNEKLFF. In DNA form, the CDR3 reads TGTGCCAGCAGCTTATTCCGCTCTAATGAAAAACTGTTTTTT.

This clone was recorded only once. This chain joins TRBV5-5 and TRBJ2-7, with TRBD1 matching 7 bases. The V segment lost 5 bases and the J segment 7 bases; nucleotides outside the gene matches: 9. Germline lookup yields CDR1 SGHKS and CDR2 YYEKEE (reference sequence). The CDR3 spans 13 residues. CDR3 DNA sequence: TGTGCCAGCAGTCCTACAGGGGCAGGGGAGCAGTACTTC. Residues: CASSPTGAGEQYF.